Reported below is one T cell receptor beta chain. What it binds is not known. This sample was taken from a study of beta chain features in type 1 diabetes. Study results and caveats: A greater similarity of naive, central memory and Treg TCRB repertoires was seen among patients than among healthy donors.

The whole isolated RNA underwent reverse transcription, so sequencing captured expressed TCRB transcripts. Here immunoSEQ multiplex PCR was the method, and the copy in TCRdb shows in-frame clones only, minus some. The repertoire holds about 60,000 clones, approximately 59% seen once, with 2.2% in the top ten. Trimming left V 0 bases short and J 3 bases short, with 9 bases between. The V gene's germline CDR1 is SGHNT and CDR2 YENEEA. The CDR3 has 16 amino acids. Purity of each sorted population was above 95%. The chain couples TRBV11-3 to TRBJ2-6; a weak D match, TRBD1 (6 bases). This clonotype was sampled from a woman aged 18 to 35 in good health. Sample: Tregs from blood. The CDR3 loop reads CASSLEGGVGANVLTF. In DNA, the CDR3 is TGTGCCAGCAGCTTAGAAGGGGGAGTTGGGGCCAACGTCCTGACTTTC.